The 14 T cell receptor beta chains in this list originate from one sample, sequenced in a study of cytomegalovirus exposure and HLA in healthy donors. Both 60 Vbeta primers and 13 Jbeta primers went into the PCR. Clones were sequenced by immunoSEQ multiplex PCR, and TCRdb holds only the in-frame ones, with some missing. The table lists around 90,000 clones, around 80% of them singletons. Sequences were obtained from PBMCs. The receptor source for this set is a man between 25 and 39 years old in good health and CMV-seronegative.

The gene calls are TRBV5-1 and TRBJ2-3; D is perhaps TRBD1 (5 bases). Per the germline V gene, CDR1 is SGHRS and CDR2 is YFSETQ. V gave up 1 base and J gave up 1 base, with 7 bases separating them. The CDR3 covers 14 residues. CDR3 loop: CASSLQGGTDTQYF. DNA of the CDR3: TGCGCCAGCAGCTTGCAGGGCGGCACAGATACGCAGTATTTT.

J is TRBJ2-3 and V is TRBV4-1, with 7 bases aligning to TRBD1. V lost 4 bases and J lost 3; bases outside the gene matches: 10. The CDR3 loop spans 16 amino acids. CDR1 is MGHRA, CDR2 YSYEKL, per germline. CDR3: CASSLNEGAGTDTQYF. The DNA of the CDR3 is TGCGCCAGCAGCCTAAACGAGGGGGCTGGTACAGATACGCAGTATTTT.

This clone was observed a handful of times. The chain is built from TRBV18 and TRBJ1-5; D gene unclear. Trimming took off 3 bases at V and 2 bases at J, with 5 bases between the two ends. Per the germline V gene, CDR1 is KGHSH and CDR2 is LQKENI. This CDR3 region has 13 residues. In DNA form, the CDR3 reads TGTGCCAGCTCACCGGCGGGCAATCAGCCCCAGCATTTT. The encoded protein is CASSPAGNQPQHF.

This chain joins TRBV30 and TRBJ2-2; 7 bases match TRBD1. The CDR3 consists of 15 residues. Losses at the gene ends were 2 bases for V and 3 bases for J; bases not matched to a gene: 6. Germline V CDR1 and CDR2: GTSNPN, SVGIG (reference sequence). CDR3 amino acids: CAWSIPGGYTGELFF. The CDR3 DNA reads TGTGCCTGGAGTATTCCAGGGGGATACACCGGGGAGCTGTTTTTT.

The chain joins TRBV25-1 to TRBJ1-6; 7 bases fit TRBD1. Germline assignment: CDR1 MGHDK and CDR2 SYGVNS. Losses at the gene ends were 0 bases for V and 5 bases for J; bases not matched to a gene: 4. The CDR3 covers 16 residues. Here the CDR3 DNA reads TGTGCCAGCAGTGAATACAAGACAGGGAATAATTCACCCCTCCACTTT. It specifies CASSEYKTGNNSPLHF.

This clone appeared a single time. The CDR3 DNA follows: TGTGCCAGCAGTTTATCAACAGGGGGTGAGCAGTTCTTC. This codes for CASSLSTGGEQFF. The rearrangement joins TRBV27 to TRBJ2-1, with 8 bases fitting TRBD1. The CDR3 is 13 residues long. V was clipped by 0 bases and J by 9 bases; unmatched bases: 1. From germline, CDR1 is MNHEY and CDR2 SMNVEV (reference sequence).

This clone has only a few counts. This sequence joins TRBV9 and TRBJ2-7, with D maybe TRBD2 (6 bases). V gave up 0 bases and J gave up 0 bases, with 10 bases separating them. The germline gives CDR1 SGDLS, CDR2 YYNGEE. This CDR3 has 15 residues. CDR3 in DNA: TGTGCCAGCAGCGTAGAGTTCGGGAGCTCCTACGAGCAGTACTTC. Translated, it gives CASSVEFGSSYEQYF.

In its sample, this clone was seen a few times. The genes are TRBV27 and TRBJ1-1; 9 bases line up with TRBD1. Germline V gene lookup returns CDR1 MNHEY and CDR2 SMNVEV (reference sequence). This CDR3 has 19 residues. V trimming: 5 bases; J trimming: 3 bases; junction bases outside the gene matches: 19. The CDR3 loop is CASSPTLIRDREFDTEAFF. The CDR3 bases are TGTGCCAGCAGTCCCACTCTTATCCGGGACAGGGAGTTTGACACTGAAGCTTTCTTT.

The rearrangement links TRBV4-2 to TRBJ2-6, with D possibly matching TRBD1 (7 bases). CDR3 length: 19 residues. Trimming removed 0 bases from V and 1 base from J, with 16 bases in between. Germline loops: CDR1 LGHNA, CDR2 YNFKEQ. This CDR3 is CASSQDQGGMRSGANVLTF. The CDR3 bases are TGTGCCAGCAGCCAAGATCAGGGGGGCATGAGGTCTGGGGCCAACGTCCTGACTTTC.

The chain recombines TRBV7-9 with TRBJ2-1, with TRBD2 matching 7 bases. Germline CDR1 reads SEHNR; CDR2 reads FQNEAQ (reference sequence). The CDR3 runs 15 residues. The V gene end was trimmed by 8 bases and the J gene end by 3 bases; junction bases not matched to a gene: 10. CDR3 in DNA: TGTGCCAGCCCCGACGGGAGCGGGGACTACAATGAGCAGTTCTTC. It yields the protein CASPDGSGDYNEQFF.

The chain employs TRBV11-3 and TRBJ2-1; 8 bases are a match to TRBD2. Per the germline V gene, CDR1 is SGHNT and CDR2 is YENEEA. V lost 4 bases to trimming and J lost 0 bases; unmatched junction nucleotides: 5. The CDR3 length is 16 residues. CDR3 loop: CASSSRRGDSYNEQFF. CDR3 DNA sequence: TGTGCCAGCAGCTCACGGCGGGGGGACTCCTACAATGAGCAGTTCTTC.

The chain uses TRBV7-9 and TRBJ1-2, with D maybe TRBD1 (6 bases). The CDR3 spans 15 residues. Per germline, CDR1 SEHNR and CDR2 FQNEAQ (reference sequence). V dropped 5 bases and J dropped 2 bases, with 15 bases sitting between them. In DNA, the CDR3 is TGTGCCAGCAGCCAGATTCCGGACAGAAACTATGGCTACACCTTC. This translates into CASSQIPDRNYGYTF.

This sequence joins TRBV28 and TRBJ1-1; D possibly corresponds to TRBD1 (5 bases). In germline, CDR1 is MDHEN, CDR2 SYDVKM. The CDR3 sequence is 13 residues long. V shed 6 bases and J shed 4 bases, with 12 bases lying between them. The chain's CDR3 is CASSLGVGTEAFF. CDR3 sequence (DNA): TGTGCCAGCAGCCTAGGGGTGGGCACTGAAGCTTTCTTT.

The chain joins TRBV6-5 to TRBJ1-1; 9 nucleotides match TRBD1. With V trimmed by 5 bases and J by 4 bases, 8 bases remained unmatched. There are 15 residues in the CDR3. In germline, CDR1 is MNHEY, CDR2 SVGAGI. The CDR3 DNA sequence: TGTGCCAGCAGTCGGACAGGGGCCCTGACCACTGAAGCTTTCTTT. Its protein product is CASSRTGALTTEAFF.